This T cell receptor beta chain was found in a study of shared clonotypes between healthy human individuals. Everyone who donated was a Caucasian adult who lived in Nashville, Tennessee. Memory CD4+ cells were the fraction left after CD45RA+ naive selection. Germline CDR1 reads SGHRS; CDR2 reads YFSETQ. Trimming took 4 bases from V and 0 from J; bases not matched to a gene: 0. The CDR3 spans 13 residues. In the authors' workflow: Because ImmunoSEQ provided only junction sequences with no quality scores, the filtering differed. Using immunoSEQ multiplex PCR, the repertoire was profiled, and TCRdb retains in-frame clones only, with some absent. The D gene and trimming were derived from the DNA, and the V and J assignments and clone size from that table. The sample holds about 1.5 million clones, approximately 98% seen once. This clone appeared a few times. Its target is not known. Other DNA sequences in the sample encode the same CDR3.

Study observations and caveats: Rarefaction analysis demonstrated incomplete sorted-subset sequencing notwithstanding large depth.

This clonotype was sampled from a man younger than 40 in good health. What was sequenced was naive CD4+ T cells sorted from blood. Subset here: CD45RA+ positively selected. The V and J genes are TRBV5-1 and TRBJ2-7, with 8 bases that match TRBD1. For the CDR3, the DNA is TGCGCCAGCAGCGGGACAGGCTCCTACGAGCAGTACTTC. Protein product: CASSGTGSYEQYF. The full variable domain, in which reference TRBV5-1 and TRBJ2-7 provide the parts outside the CDR3, is KAGVTQTPRYLIKTRGQQVTLSCSPISGHRSVSWYQQTPGQGLQFLFEYFSETQRNKGNFPGRFSGRQFSNSRSEMNVSTLELGDSALYLCASSGTGSYEQYFGPGTRLTVT.